This TCR beta chain was recovered during a study of T-cell reconstitution after alpha-beta-depleted transplantation in children. Germline CDR1 is DFQATT and CDR2 is SNEGSKA (reference sequence). The CDR3 sequence is 16 residues long. The V gene lost 3 bases and the J gene lost 3 bases, with 18 bases spanning the gap. A library of TCRbeta sequences, prepared with unique molecular identifiers, was generated. TCRdb redid the calling of the PCR reads with MiXCR, one entry per CDR3 protein. In the table there are about 900,000 distinct CDR3 sequences, about 29% of which are singletons. This clonotype was recorded a few times.

Specimen: PBMCs, mostly from graft donor cells, collected 360 days after TCRalphabeta/CD19-depleted stem cell transplant. The V gene is TRBV20-1, the J gene TRBJ2-1; weak D call: TRBD1 (6 bases). The TCR originated in a boy less than two years old who had a stem cell transplant for SCID, so the T cells may come from the graft donor. The CDR3, as DNA: TGCAGTGCTAGGTCCCACCAGGGGACAAGCTACAATGAGCAGTTCTTC. It encodes CSARSHQGTSYNEQFF.